This T cell receptor beta chain came from a study of blood T cell repertoires in COVID-19 (dated by TCRdb to 2018 to 2021). For context, the study as a whole: Samples covering the acute and convalescent phases of COVID-19 were provided by collaborators in the United States, Italy and Spain. The prospective study material was composed of cDNA or gDNA derived from T cells, B-cell-depleted T cells, or PBMCs. Deeply sampled blood TCRbeta repertoires from subjects exposed to, actively infected with, or recovered from COVID-19 were included in the dataset. The repertoires were released in a freely available public database intended as a resource for research on the immune response to SARS-CoV-2. Samples were obtained from the ongoing ImmuneRACE study (first 160 participants) and from about 1,300 subjects provided by 6 global collaborators. Sample metadata almost always included a de-identified subject ID, COVID-19 status, age in years and sex. Where HLA class I and class II types were available, the types were taken from metadata supplied by the sample provider, not from assay-based typing.

V and J are truncated by 4 bases and 4 bases respectively, leaving an intervening sequence of 18 bases. There are 15 amino acids in the CDR3, from cysteine to phenylalanine inclusive. CDR3 DNA only is kept here, 45 bases in frame from base 1. CDR1 and CDR2 are drawn from the germline V gene (reference sequence): SGHNT, YYREEE. Concerning this clone: This receptor's antigen is unknown. The record has no base qualities; no much larger clone is one base away.

TCRbeta CDR3 regions were amplified from genomic DNA using the immunoSEQ Assay, a bias-controlled multiplex PCR. The published analysis was carried out like this. Nucleated cell counts per sample were estimated from amplification of reference gene primers within the assay. To quantify the absolute abundance of each unique TCRbeta CDR3 rearrangement, sequence reads were collapsed and filtered. For each sample, productive Simpson clonality was calculated by taking the square root of Simpson's diversity index across productive rearrangements. TCRdb stores this immuneACCESS table with in-frame sequences only. Part of the clones is absent; in the studies checked, under half of the shortfall reflects unresolved V genes, and no reason is known for the rest. That table is the source of V, J and clone size, and D and trimming were worked out from the DNA. The sample includes 250,000 to 350,000 clones, with over 75% observed a single time. The top ten clonotypes cover around 4.5% of the sample.

Here is what the overall study found, with its caveats: The amount of clinical and demographic metadata varied by source and participant and was provided uncurated.

Participants in the prospective study were aged roughly 18 to 95 years, lived in under 30 United States geographic areas, and enrolled through a virtual design. In the prospective study, participants were assigned to cohorts based on the clinical history participants reported in a screening survey and a study questionnaire. ImmuneRACE Cohort 3 recovered participants were defined by two consecutive negative NP/OP PCR tests, healthcare professional clearance, or symptom resolution. Each participant in the prospective study had whole blood, serum and a nasopharyngeal or oropharyngeal swab collected by mobile phlebotomists. Additional blood draws and questionnaires over an approximately 2-month period could optionally be provided by prospective study participants. Blood samples from the prospective study were shipped frozen or at room temperature prior to DNA extraction.

Sequencing used PBMCs or T cells enriched from blood (not recorded which). This sequence uses TRBV5-4 and TRBJ2-7; TRBD1 is a weak D gene call, 6 bases matching. This TCR derives from a woman in her thirties who had recovered from COVID-19. Here is the DNA: TGTGCCAGCAGCGCCCCCGACAGGTACGGGTACGAGCAGTACTTC. Its translation is CASSAPDRYGYEQYF.